These 19 T cell receptor beta chains share one sample of origin, sequenced in a study of memory CD4+ T cells and cytomegalovirus serostatus. Single viable CD3+CD4+CD8-CD45RO+ cells were sorted as the memory CD4+ T cells. TCRdb's copy holds only in-frame clones and misses some; the assay was immunoSEQ multiplex PCR. The sample has some 80,000 clones, roughly 80% seen once. Sequenced: memory CD4+ T cells from blood. These receptors all come from an adult in good health and CMV-seronegative.

The chain combines TRBV2 with TRBJ1-5; 9 nucleotides agree with TRBD1. Trimming at V came to 6 bases and at J to 4 bases, leaving 10 bases not matched to a gene. Germline assignment: CDR1 SNHLY and CDR2 FYNNEI. There are 16 residues in the CDR3. The CDR3 is CASSGRQGVVNQPQHF. The CDR3 DNA reads TGTGCCAGCAGCGGCCGACAGGGGGTGGTGAATCAGCCCCAGCATTTT.

J is TRBJ1-5 and V is TRBV6-6; 7 bases are a match to TRBD1. This CDR3 is 15 amino acids long. The J segment lost 0 bases and the V segment lost 4 bases, leaving 3 bases of the junction unmatched. Germline loops: CDR1 MNHNY, CDR2 SVGAGI (reference sequence). DNA of the CDR3: TGTGCCAGCAGTTTTGGACAGGCTAGCAATCAGCCCCAGCATTTT. Its translation: CASSFGQASNQPQHF.

This clone was seen a single time. The chain uses TRBV5-1 and TRBJ1-1, with TRBD1 matching over 7 bases. The germline CDR1 and CDR2 sequences are SGHRS and YFSETQ. The J segment lost 4 bases and the V segment lost 7 bases, leaving 10 bases of the junction unmatched. The CDR3 contains 14 residues. In nucleotides, the CDR3 is TGCGCCAGCCGTAATACCGGGACAGCCACTGAAGCTTTCTTT. Translating gives CASRNTGTATEAFF.

The CDR3 nucleotides are TGTGCCAGTAGTAACCCCGGGACAGAAGCCGGGGAGCTGTTTTTT. Translated, it gives CASSNPGTEAGELFF. The rearrangement uses TRBV19 and TRBJ2-2, with TRBD1 matching 7 bases. V shed 4 bases and J 6 bases; nucleotides not matched to a gene: 8. The CDR3 length is 15 residues. Germline V lookup: CDR1 LNHDA, CDR2 SQIVND (reference sequence).

In its sample, this clone was seen a few times. The chain carries TRBV7-9 and TRBJ2-5; D call uncertain. With 3 bases removed from V and 3 bases from J, the gap between germline ends came to 11 bases. Germline V lookup: CDR1 SEHNR, CDR2 FQNEAQ (reference sequence). This CDR3 contains 14 residues. CDR3: CASSFDSRKETQYF. The CDR3 coding sequence is TGTGCCAGCAGCTTTGATTCTAGGAAAGAGACCCAGTACTTC.

The rearrangement links TRBV5-1 to TRBJ2-3; 12 nucleotides line up with TRBD2. V lost 3 bases to trimming and J lost 5 bases; unmatched junction nucleotides: 7. Germline V gene lookup returns CDR1 SGHRS and CDR2 YFSETQ. CDR3 length equals 16 residues. CDR3 nucleotide sequence: TGCGCCAGCAGCTCTCGGCTAGCGGGGGGGGGAGATACGCAGTATTTT. It specifies CASSSRLAGGGDTQYF.

The CDR3, as DNA: TGTGCCAGCAGTGCGCAACAGCAAGAGACCCAGTACTTC. It is translated as CASSAQQQETQYF. The J gene is TRBJ2-5, the V gene TRBV6-4; D gene uncertain. Trimming took off 4 bases at V and 2 bases at J, with 8 bases between the two ends. The germline V gene encodes CDR1 MRHNA and CDR2 SNTAGT. The CDR3 covers 13 residues.

The J gene is TRBJ2-5, the V gene TRBV4-1; no definite D call. V lost 1 base to trimming and J lost 4 bases, with 10 bases between them. Looked up from germline, CDR1 is MGHRA and CDR2 is YSYEKL. The CDR3 runs 14 residues. The CDR3 sequence is CASSQGAGLETQYF. In DNA form, the CDR3 reads TGCGCCAGCAGCCAAGGCGCTGGGTTAGAGACCCAGTACTTC.

This clone was observed once. V and J are TRBV6-6 and TRBJ1-3, with TRBD1 matching over 10 bases. Trimming cost V 7 bases and J 0 bases; bases outside gene matches: 6. CDR1 and CDR2 from the germline V gene are MNHNY and SVGAGI (reference sequence). CDR3 length: 16 amino acids. CDR3 bases: TGTGCCAGCAATCGACAGGGGGCGAGCTCTGGAAACACCATATATTTT. This translates into CASNRQGASSGNTIYF.

The chain employs TRBV6-6 and TRBJ1-2, with D possibly matching TRBD1 (6 bases). V lost 5 bases, J lost 8 bases, and 15 bases lay in between. CDR1 and CDR2 from the germline V gene are MNHNY and SVGAGI (reference sequence). This CDR3 is 13 amino acids long. In DNA form, the CDR3 reads TGTGCCAGCAGTCCACTGGGGGCTTGGGGCTACACCTTC. Translation gives CASSPLGAWGYTF.

As to this clone: The same CDR3 arises from other DNA sequences in this sample as well. The chain combines TRBV15 with TRBJ2-7; unclear D gene. Germline V gene data show CDR1 as LNHNV and CDR2 as YYDKDF (reference sequence). V dropped 0 bases and J dropped 3 bases, with 3 bases sitting between them. This CDR3 is built from 12 residues. CDR3 amino acids: CATSRDLYEQYF. CDR3 bases: TGTGCCACCAGCAGAGATCTCTACGAGCAGTACTTC.

The rearrangement joins TRBV7-6 to TRBJ2-7, with 10 positions matching TRBD1. Germline V gene sequence: CDR1 SGHVS, CDR2 FNYEAQ. The CDR3 length is 14 residues. The V gene end was trimmed by 7 bases and the J gene end by 5 bases; junction bases not matched to a gene: 8. The DNA of the CDR3 is TGTGCCAGCACTCCGGACAGGGGGGGGCACGAGCAGTACTTC. Translating it yields CASTPDRGGHEQYF.

The gene calls are TRBV4-1 and TRBJ1-2; D gene unclear. The CDR3 totals 13 residues. Germline CDR1 is MGHRA and CDR2 is YSYEKL. V shed 1 base and J shed 7 bases, with 10 bases lying between them. The CDR3 sequence: CASSQGGRIGYTF. The DNA for the CDR3 is TGCGCCAGCAGCCAAGGAGGCAGGATTGGCTACACCTTC.

The chain couples TRBV10-3 to TRBJ2-7; 12 bases fit TRBD2. The germline V gene has CDR1 ENHRY and CDR2 SYGVKD. This CDR3 contains 16 residues. V trimming: 4 bases; J trimming: 3 bases; junction bases outside the gene matches: 7. The CDR3 loop reads CAISATSGGSRYEQYF. In DNA form, the CDR3 reads TGTGCCATCAGTGCCACTAGCGGGGGGTCCCGCTACGAGCAGTACTTC.

This sequence joins TRBV29-1 and TRBJ1-2, with D perhaps matching TRBD1 (6 bases). Germline loops: CDR1 SQVTM, CDR2 ANQGSEA. V was clipped by 7 bases and J by 2 bases, with 8 bases between them. The CDR3 has 11 residues. CDR3 nucleotide sequence: TGCAGCGATACAGGGAACTATGGCTACACCTTC. Translating it yields CSDTGNYGYTF.

This chain connects TRBV2 to TRBJ1-5; unclear D gene. V lost 8 bases and J lost 7, with 18 bases in between. The germline V gene has CDR1 SNHLY and CDR2 FYNNEI. The CDR3 is made up of 14 amino acids. CDR3 residues: CASHTGPGFQPQHF. The CDR3 nucleotides read TGTGCCAGCCATACGGGCCCCGGCTTCCAGCCCCAGCATTTT.

The chain joins TRBV9 to TRBJ1-3, with D maybe TRBD1 (6 bases). The CDR3 spans 14 residues. CDR1 SGDLS and CDR2 YYNGEE come from the germline V gene. V lost 1 base and J 3 bases, leaving 8 bases between the germline ends. The CDR3 here is CASSVSTGGNTIYF. Written as DNA, the CDR3 is TGTGCCAGCAGCGTATCGACAGGTGGAAACACCATATATTTT. The complete variable domain, with remaining parts taken from reference TRBV9 and TRBJ1-3, reads DSGVTQTPKHLITATGQRVTLRCSPRSGDLSVYWYQQSLDQGLQFLIQYYNGEERAKGNILERFSAQQFPDLHSELNLSSLELGDSALYFCASSVSTGGNTIYFGEGSWLTVV.

This chain joins TRBV18 and TRBJ2-1, with a tentative D call TRBD2 (5 bases). The V gene's germline CDR1 is KGHSH and CDR2 LQKENI. The germline V and J ends were trimmed by 6 bases and 9 bases, with 15 bases remaining between them. The CDR3 contains 13 residues. This CDR3 reads CASSVSGFPEQFF. The CDR3 DNA reads as TGTGCCAGCTCGGTGTCGGGGTTCCCTGAGCAGTTCTTC.

This clone has just a few counts. J is TRBJ1-1 and V is TRBV11-2; D is possibly TRBD1 (5 bases). This CDR3 has 14 residues. Trimming shortened V by 0 bases and J by 4 bases, and 9 bases separated the two germline ends. CDR1 is SGHAT and CDR2 is FQNNGV in the germline V gene. The CDR3 nucleotides are TGTGCCAGCAGCTTAGACAGGGTGGCCACTGAAGCTTTCTTT. Its protein product is CASSLDRVATEAFF.